The T cell receptor (beta chain) under discussion was sequenced for a study of T cell repertoires in cytomegalovirus infection. Study details: Researchers turned to recently identified HLA-C-restricted CMV epitopes as well as well-studied HLA-B-restricted ones. It can be stated that public TCR beta signatures indicated CMV infection as well as a matching HLA type.

The length of the CDR3 is 16 residues. Germline V gene data show CDR1 as SGHVS and CDR2 as FNYEAQ. V lost 5 bases to trimming and J lost 0 bases, with 15 bases between them. This clonotype has just a few counts. What it recognizes is unknown. TCRdb redid the calling of the reads with MiXCR, one entry per CDR3 protein. Of 900,000 to 950,000 distinct CDR3 sequences listed, roughly 31% are singletons. Broader study findings: The response measured ex vivo was dominated by TCR beta clonotypes (HLA-C-restricted and CMV-specific). Accumulated public TCR beta family frequency recognized individuals carrying CMV together with the relevant HLA.

The rearrangement joins TRBV7-6 to TRBJ2-3; TRBD1 might be the D (6 bases). This TCR was recovered from a human donor in good health (CMV status not recorded). Some clones in this sample may be carry-over from other donors' samples. The sample was cultured CD8+ T cells from PBMCs, taken from culture after CMV antigen stimulation. The CDR3 DNA reads TGTGCCAGCAGCATTTCCGGGACAAAAAGCACAGATACGCAGTATTTT. It translates to CASSISGTKSTDTQYF.